Listed here is a single TCR beta chain. These data come from a study of T-cell reconstitution after alpha-beta-depleted transplantation in children. Trimming took off 2 bases at V and 3 bases at J, with 6 bases between the two ends. This CDR3 contains 13 residues. Germline V CDR1 and CDR2: SGHRS, YFSETQ. Using unique molecular identifiers, the investigators prepared the TCRbeta library. TCRdb redid the calling of the PCR reads with MiXCR, one entry per CDR3 protein. The data contain around 680,000 distinct CDR3 sequences, 15% to 20% of them singletons. The clonotype comes from a human donor who donated a stem cell graft to a child with acute myeloid leukemia. Sequencing used PBMCs from the stem cell graft donor, obtained from the stem cell graft. This rearrangement joins TRBV5-1 to TRBJ2-1; D gene unclear. The CDR3 spells CASSFGDYNEQFF. CDR3 DNA sequence: TGCGCCAGCAGCTTTGGAGACTACAATGAGCAGTTCTTC.